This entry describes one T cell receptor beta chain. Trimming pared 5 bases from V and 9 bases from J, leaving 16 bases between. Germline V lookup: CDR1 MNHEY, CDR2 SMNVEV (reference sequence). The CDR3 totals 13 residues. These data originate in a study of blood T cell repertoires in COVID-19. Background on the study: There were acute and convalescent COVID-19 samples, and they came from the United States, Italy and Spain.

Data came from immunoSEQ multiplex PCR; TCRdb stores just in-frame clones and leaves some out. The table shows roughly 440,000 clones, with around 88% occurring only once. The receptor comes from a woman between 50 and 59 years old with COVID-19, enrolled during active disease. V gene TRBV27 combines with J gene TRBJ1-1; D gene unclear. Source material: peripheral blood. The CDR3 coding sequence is TGTGCCAGCAGTCCTAGGCCCCTGGTGAAAGCTTTCTTT. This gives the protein CASSPRPLVKAFF.